This T cell receptor beta chain was sequenced during a study of response to subunit inactivated influenza vaccine. Study-level points and caveats: The authors suggested that every seasonal influenza vaccination recruits few new T cells.

TCRdb independently ran MiXCR on the RT-PCR reads; one entry per CDR3 protein. The sample holds a few hundred thousand distinct CDR3 sequences, 21% seen once. At least ten counts were recorded for this clonotype. Its antigen is not identified. The sequencing here drew on PBMCs from blood, taken around 22 months after vaccination. The sequence derives from a man aged 50-75 years who received an inactivated influenza vaccine.

Written as DNA, the CDR3 is TGTGCCACCAGCAGAGATTCGAGCAGGGCCAATTCACCCCTCCACTTT. Translated: CATSRDSSRANSPLHF. The V and J genes are TRBV15 and TRBJ1-6; the D gene is possibly TRBD1 (5 bases). This CDR3 spans 16 amino acids. Between the trimmed V and J ends, which lost 0 bases and 7 bases, there was a span of 13 bases. Germline V gene lookup returns CDR1 LNHNV and CDR2 YYDKDF (reference sequence).